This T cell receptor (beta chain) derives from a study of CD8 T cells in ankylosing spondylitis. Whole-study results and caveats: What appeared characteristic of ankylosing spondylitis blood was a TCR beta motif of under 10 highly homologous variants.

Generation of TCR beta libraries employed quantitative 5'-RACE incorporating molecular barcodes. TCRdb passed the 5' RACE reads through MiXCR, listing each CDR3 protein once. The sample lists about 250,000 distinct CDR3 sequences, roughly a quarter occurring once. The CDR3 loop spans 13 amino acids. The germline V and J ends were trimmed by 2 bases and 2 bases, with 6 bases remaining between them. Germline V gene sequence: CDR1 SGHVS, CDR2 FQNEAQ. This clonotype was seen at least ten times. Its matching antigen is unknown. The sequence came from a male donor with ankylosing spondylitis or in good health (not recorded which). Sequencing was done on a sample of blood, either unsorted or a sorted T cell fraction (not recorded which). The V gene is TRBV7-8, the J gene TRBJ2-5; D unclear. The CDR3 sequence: CASSLRPQETQYF. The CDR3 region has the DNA TGTGCCAGCAGCTTACGCCCGCAAGAGACCCAGTACTTC.